This TCR beta chain was identified in a study of T-cell reconstitution after alpha-beta-depleted transplantation in children. Library preparation (for TCRbeta) was performed with unique molecular identifiers. TCRdb called the PCR reads again in MiXCR, with one record for every CDR3 protein. The repertoire includes about 1,000,000 distinct CDR3 sequences, under 30% of them detected once, and under 30% sits in the top ten. To note about this clonotype: Its specificity is unknown.

Germline V gene data show CDR1 as SGHDN and CDR2 as FVKESK. The CDR3 is made up of 18 amino acids. Germline trimming cut 4 bases from V and 0 bases from J; bases unmatched to any gene: 13. Findings and caveats of the study: From newly produced T cells came most of the T-cell counts and diversity one year after transplant. Two months or so post-transplant, alpha-beta T cells reportedly derived from several hundred expanded graft clones.

J is TRBJ2-3 and V is TRBV14, with TRBD1 matching 7 bases. Here the sequenced sample was PBMCs, mostly from graft donor cells, taken 360 days after TCRalphabeta/CD19-depleted stem cell transplant. The source is a boy less than two years old who had a stem cell transplant for SCID, so the T cells may come from the graft donor. CDR3 residues: CASSLGQVTHSSTDTQYF. In DNA form, the CDR3 reads TGTGCCAGCAGCCTCGGACAGGTGACCCATTCTAGCACAGATACGCAGTATTTT.